Reported below is one T cell receptor beta chain. The second PCR ran about 6 to 11 cycles with a sample-barcoded 5' primer and J-beta primers. TCRdb passed the 5' RACE reads through MiXCR, listing each CDR3 protein once. The table lists roughly 900,000 distinct CDR3 sequences, around 26% of them singletons. This entry comes from a study of blood T cells in healthy people across ages. V was pared by 3 bases and J by 5 bases, with 13 bases between. This CDR3 is 14 amino acids long. Germline V gene sequence: CDR1 MDHEN, CDR2 SYDVKM. The source of this sequence is an elderly woman in good health. Source material: blood. The chain uses TRBV28 and TRBJ1-2, with a possible D match to TRBD1 (5 bases). The chain's CDR3 is CASSFTVGGYGYTF. The CDR3 DNA sequence: TGTGCCAGCAGTTTCACAGTGGGGGGATATGGCTACACCTTC.